One sample yielded the 8 T cell receptor beta chains listed below, sequenced in a study of blood T cells in healthy people across ages. With a J-beta primer mix and a sample-barcoded 5' primer, a second PCR ran about 7 to 12 cycles. One entry per CDR3 protein, called by TCRdb with MiXCR from the 5' RACE reads. The sample carries about a million distinct CDR3 sequences, 51% recorded once. The sequenced material came from blood. The receptors derive from a woman in her fifties or sixties in good health.

This chain connects TRBV21-1 to TRBJ2-7; the D call in the table, TRBD1, was not verified against the DNA. TRBV21-1 is annotated as a pseudogene. The CDR3 totals 15 residues. CDR3 protein: CASSKFYQGSYEQYF. The DNA of the CDR3 is TGTGCCAGCAGCAAGTTCTACCAGGGGTCCTACGAGCAGTACTTC.

This rearrangement joins TRBV5-5 to TRBJ1-4; 7 bases are shared with TRBD1. The length of the CDR3 is 16 residues. From germline, CDR1 is SGHKS and CDR2 YYEKEE (reference sequence). Unmatched junction bases numbered 9, after V lost 0 bases and J lost 7 bases. This CDR3 is CASSLARTQGGEKLFF. In DNA form, the CDR3 reads TGTGCCAGCAGCTTGGCAAGAACGCAGGGGGGTGAAAAACTGTTTTTT.

This clonotype has only a few counts. V is TRBV6-5 and J is TRBJ1-1; D gene ambiguous. Between the trimmed V and J ends, which lost 3 bases and 0 bases, there was a span of 5 bases. Germline V lookup: CDR1 MNHEY, CDR2 SVGAGI. The CDR3 covers 13 residues. This chain's CDR3 is CASSYEVNTEAFF. DNA of the CDR3: TGTGCCAGCAGTTATGAGGTGAACACTGAAGCTTTCTTT.

The chain recombines TRBV11-1 with TRBJ1-6; D might be TRBD1 (5 bases). V gave up 3 bases and J gave up 9 bases, with 9 bases separating them. The germline V gene has CDR1 SGHAT and CDR2 FQDESV (reference sequence). The CDR3 sequence is 13 residues long. The CDR3 reads CASSLDGGSPLHF. The CDR3 coding sequence is TGTGCCAGCAGCTTGGATGGGGGTTCACCCCTCCACTTT.

J is TRBJ2-1 and V is TRBV7-3, with TRBD2 as a possible D gene (6 bases). With 2 bases removed from V and 3 bases from J, the gap between germline ends came to 11 bases. This CDR3 comprises 15 residues. Germline V gene sequence: CDR1 SGHTA, CDR2 FQGTGA. The CDR3 region has the DNA TGTGCCAGCAGCTTATTTCCGGGAGACTACAATGAGCAGTTCTTC. It is translated as CASSLFPGDYNEQFF.

The chain recombines TRBV20-1 with TRBJ2-2; D tentatively fits TRBD1 or TRBD2 (6 bases each). V shed 0 bases and J shed 0 bases, with 11 bases lying between them. The CDR3 spans 16 residues. Germline assignment: CDR1 DFQATT and CDR2 SNEGSKA (reference sequence). This CDR3 reads CSARDRGTSNTGELFF. The CDR3 nucleotides read TGCAGTGCTAGAGATCGGGGGACATCGAACACCGGGGAGCTGTTTTTT.

In this sample, this clonotype turned up a few times. The chain combines TRBV28 with TRBJ1-4; D remains ambiguous. The CDR3 totals 14 residues. V lost 8 bases and J 0 bases, leaving 10 bases between the germline ends. Germline V gene sequence: CDR1 MDHEN, CDR2 SYDVKM. The CDR3 sequence: CASCVWATNEKLFF. CDR3 DNA: TGTGCCAGCTGCGTCTGGGCAACTAATGAAAAACTGTTTTTT.

The chain is built from TRBV28 and TRBJ1-5; 8 positions agree with TRBD1. This CDR3 has 13 amino acids. V lost 5 bases to trimming and J lost 9 bases; unmatched junction nucleotides: 6. Germline V gene sequence: CDR1 MDHEN, CDR2 SYDVKM. CDR3 DNA: TGTGCCAGCAGTAAGACAGGGGCTCGGCCCCAGCATTTT. Its translation is CASSKTGARPQHF. Together with reference TRBV28 and TRBJ1-5, the CDR3 gives the full variable domain: DVKVTQSSRYLVKRTGEKVFLECVQDMDHENMFWYRQDPGLGLRLIYFSYDVKMKEKGDIPEGYSVSREKKERFSLILESASTNQTSMYLCASSKTGARPQHFGDGTRLSIL.